The rows below give T cell receptor beta chains drawn from one sample of a study of OX40 agonist ivuxolimab in advanced cancers. Sequenced by immunoSEQ multiplex PCR; TCRdb stores in-frame clones only, minus some. The table lists around 84,000 clones, roughly nine tenths of them singletons. Material: CD4+ or CD8+ T cells sorted from blood, obtained in a trial of the OX40 agonist ivuxolimab. The receptors derive from an adult with an advanced solid tumor such as melanoma, head and neck, liver or kidney cancer. The CDR3 runs from the conserved cysteine through the conserved F or W. A D gene is named only where the DNA matches it firmly. The size entry is marked missing in some rows and otherwise reads once, few, many or a size class.

j_gene	abundance	d_gene	v_gene	CDR3aa	CDR3nt
TRBJ1-1	.	.	TRBV30	CAWSGIKAEAFF	TGTGCCTGGAGCGGGATAAAGGCTGAAGCTTTCTTT
TRBJ2-7	.	TRBD2	TRBV19	CASTKGTGLAYAYEQYF	TGTGCCAGTACCAAAGGGACGGGACTAGCATACGCCTACGAGCAGTACTTC
TRBJ2-1	.	.	TRBV27	CASSWGGWEGNEQFF	TGTGCCAGCAGTTGGGGGGGCTGGGAAGGCAATGAGCAGTTCTTC
TRBJ2-4	.	.	TRBV4-1	CASSQHDTGSLAKNIQYF	TGCGCCAGCAGCCAACACGACACAGGGAGTCTAGCCAAAAACATTCAGTACTTC
TRBJ2-6	.	.	TRBV30	CAWSFSGANVLTF	TGTGCCTGGAGTTTCTCTGGGGCCAACGTCCTGACTTTC
TRBJ1-3	.	TRBD1	TRBV30	CAWRLTGSSGNTIYF	TGTGCCTGGAGACTGACAGGGAGCTCTGGAAACACCATATATTTT
TRBJ2-3	.	.	TRBV4-1	CASSRARTDTQYF	TGCGCCAGCAGCCGAGCTCGTACAGATACGCAGTATTTT
TRBJ2-5	.	.	TRBV6-5	CASRPFKSGETQYF	TGTGCCAGCAGGCCCTTTAAGTCGGGGGAGACCCAGTACTTC
TRBJ2-3	.	.	TRBV7-3	CASSALGDTQYF	TGTGCCAGCAGCGCTCTCGGGGATACGCAGTATTTT
TRBJ2-6	.	.	TRBV6-1	CASRLTGANVLTF	TGTGCCAGCAGGCTAACTGGGGCCAACGTCCTGACTTTC
TRBJ2-3	once	TRBD2	TRBV19	CASSISGRGDTQYF	TGTGCCAGTAGTATCAGCGGGAGAGGAGATACGCAGTATTTT
TRBJ2-7	.	.	TRBV5-1	CASSSYGEYEQYF	TGCGCCAGCAGCTCTTACGGGGAGTACGAGCAGTACTTC
TRBJ2-3	.	.	TRBV11-2	CASSLGRASTDTQYF	TGTGCCAGCAGCTTAGGCAGAGCTAGCACAGATACGCAGTATTTT
TRBJ2-3	.	TRBD2	TRBV30	CAWGLAGGGQYF	TGTGCCTGGGGACTAGCGGGAGGCGGGCAGTATTTT
TRBJ2-2	.	.	TRBV5-1	CASTSRDGRGTGELFF	TGCGCCAGCACCAGCCGGGACGGACGGGGCACCGGGGAGCTGTTTTTT
TRBJ2-2	.	.	TRBV19	CASSVRGANTGELFF	TGTGCCAGTAGTGTCAGGGGGGCTAACACCGGGGAGCTGTTTTTT
TRBJ2-7	.	.	TRBV15	CATSRDRAAYEQYF	TGTGCCACCAGCAGAGACAGGGCAGCCTACGAGCAGTACTTC
TRBJ1-2	.	.	TRBV14	CASSHLGVGGPYGYTF	TGTGCCAGCAGCCACCTGGGAGTAGGGGGGCCCTATGGCTACACCTTC
TRBJ2-5	.	.	TRBV10-3	CAISDLGAEETQYF	TGTGCCATCAGTGATCTGGGGGCGGAGGAGACCCAGTACTTC
TRBJ1-2	.	TRBD1	TRBV2	CASSEDRVYGYTF	TGTGCCAGCAGTGAGGACAGGGTCTATGGCTACACCTTC
TRBJ2-1	once	TRBD1	TRBV9	CASSTRDRADNEQFF	TGTGCCAGCAGCACCCGGGACAGGGCCGACAATGAGCAGTTCTTC
TRBJ2-1	.	.	TRBV6-1	CASSEQLANEQFF	TGTGCCAGCAGTGAACAACTAGCCAATGAGCAGTTCTTC
TRBJ1-6	.	.	TRBV30	CAWSLDRTNSGNSPLHF	TGTGCCTGGAGTCTTGACAGGACCAACAGTGGGAATTCACCCCTCCACTTT
TRBJ2-7	.	TRBD2	TRBV27	CASGGTSRYEQYF	TGTGCCAGCGGAGGGACTAGTCGCTACGAGCAGTACTTC
TRBJ2-1	.	.	TRBV6-1	CASSEPGGTALRQFF	TGTGCCAGCAGTGAACCCGGCGGGACAGCCCTCCGGCAGTTCTTC
TRBJ2-5	.	.	TRBV18	CASSPRTGGETQYF	TGTGCCAGCTCACCGAGGACAGGAGGGGAGACCCAGTACTTC
TRBJ2-7	once	TRBD2	TRBV5-1	CASSPSGASSYEQYF	TGCGCCAGCAGCCCTAGCGGGGCTAGCTCCTACGAGCAGTACTTC
TRBJ1-1	.	.	TRBV18	CASSPLQVTEAFF	TGTGCCAGCTCACCGCTACAGGTCACTGAAGCTTTCTTT
TRBJ1-4	.	TRBD1	TRBV18	CASSGSTGGREKLFF	TGTGCCAGCTCAGGATCGACAGGGGGCCGTGAAAAACTGTTTTTT
TRBJ2-4	.	TRBD2	TRBV27	CASSPQYRLAGGPENIQYF	TGTGCCAGCAGCCCACAGTACCGGCTAGCGGGGGGGCCGGAAAACATTCAGTACTTC
TRBJ1-3	.	.	TRBV7-9	CASSLASRVAGNTIYF	TGTGCCAGCAGCTTAGCGTCCAGGGTGGCAGGAAACACCATATATTTT
TRBJ2-5	.	TRBD2	TRBV4-1	CASSPLSGVQETQYF	TGCGCCAGCAGCCCGCTGAGCGGGGTACAAGAGACCCAGTACTTC
TRBJ1-2	.	.	TRBV20-1	CSARANYGYTF	TGCAGTGCTAGGGCTAACTATGGCTACACCTTC
TRBJ2-7	.	.	TRBV5-1	CASRWGQGVSEQYF	TGCGCCAGCAGGTGGGGGCAGGGAGTAAGTGAGCAGTACTTC
TRBJ1-2	.	TRBD1	TRBV4-1	CASSQIDRAGGYTF	TGCGCCAGCAGCCAAATCGACAGGGCGGGTGGCTACACCTTC
TRBJ2-1	.	.	TRBV11-2	CACRRTPRANEQFF	TGTGCCTGCCGCCGTACTCCCAGGGCGAATGAGCAGTTCTTC
TRBJ2-1	.	.	TRBV10-3	CAISESTLRELLNEQFF	TGTGCCATCAGTGAGTCGACCCTCCGTGAATTATTGAATGAGCAGTTCTTC
TRBJ1-2	.	.	TRBV5-1	CASSPSGGNYGYTF	TGCGCCAGCAGCCCAAGCGGGGGAAACTATGGCTACACCTTC
TRBJ1-5	.	.	TRBV6-1	CASSEGVWGRDQHF	TGTGCCAGCAGTGAAGGGGTCTGGGGACGAGACCAGCATTTT
TRBJ2-1	.	TRBD1	TRBV9	CASSVGARDRVDEQFF	TGTGCCAGCAGCGTAGGTGCGAGGGACAGGGTCGATGAGCAGTTCTTC
TRBJ1-4	.	TRBD1	TRBV28	CASSLPGGMDEKLFF	TGTGCCAGCAGTCTTCCAGGGGGCATGGATGAAAAACTGTTTTTT
TRBJ1-6	.	.	TRBV19	CASSPRTDYNSPLHF	TGTGCCAGTAGTCCCCGGACAGATTATAATTCACCCCTCCACTTT